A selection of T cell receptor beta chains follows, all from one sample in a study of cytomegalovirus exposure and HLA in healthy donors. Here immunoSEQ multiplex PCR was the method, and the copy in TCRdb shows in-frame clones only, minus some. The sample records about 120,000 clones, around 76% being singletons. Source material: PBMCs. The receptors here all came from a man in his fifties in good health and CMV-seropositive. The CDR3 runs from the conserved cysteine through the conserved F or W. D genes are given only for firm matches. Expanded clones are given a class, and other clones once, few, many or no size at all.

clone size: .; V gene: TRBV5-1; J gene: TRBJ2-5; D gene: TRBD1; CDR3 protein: CASSYPGQGSSSEETQYF; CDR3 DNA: TGCGCCAGCAGCTATCCAGGACAGGGGTCTTCCTCAGAAGAGACCCAGTACTTC
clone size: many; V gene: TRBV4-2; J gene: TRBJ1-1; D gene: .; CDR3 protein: CASSQGRGGNTEAFF; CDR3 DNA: TGTGCCAGCAGCCAAGGGAGGGGGGGGAACACTGAAGCTTTCTTT
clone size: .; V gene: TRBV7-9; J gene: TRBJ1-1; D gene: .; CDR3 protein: CASRGGTEAFF; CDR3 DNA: TGTGCCAGCAGGGGGGGGACTGAAGCTTTCTTT
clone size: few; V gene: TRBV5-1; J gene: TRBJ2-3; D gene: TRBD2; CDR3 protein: CASSLTSGGTDTQYF; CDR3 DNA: TGCGCCAGCAGCCTCACTAGCGGGGGAACAGATACGCAGTATTTT
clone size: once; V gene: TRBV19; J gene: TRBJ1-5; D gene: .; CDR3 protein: CASSIREIHSNQPQHF; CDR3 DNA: TGTGCCAGTAGTATACGGGAAATTCATAGCAATCAGCCCCAGCATTTT
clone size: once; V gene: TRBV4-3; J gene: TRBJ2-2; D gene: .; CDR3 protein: CASSHWGRGYTGELFF; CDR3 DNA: TGCGCCAGCAGCCATTGGGGGCGCGGGTACACCGGGGAGCTGTTTTTT
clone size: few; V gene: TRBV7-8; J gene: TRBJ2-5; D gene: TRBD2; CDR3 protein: CASSSGGSFVETQYF; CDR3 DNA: TGTGCCAGCAGCTCGGGGGGGAGTTTTGTAGAGACCCAGTACTTC
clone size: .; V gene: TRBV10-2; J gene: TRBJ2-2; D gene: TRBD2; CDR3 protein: CASSPGLADTGELFF; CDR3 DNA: TGCGCCAGCAGTCCGGGACTAGCGGATACCGGGGAGCTGTTTTTT
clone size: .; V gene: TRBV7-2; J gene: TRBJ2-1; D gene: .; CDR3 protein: CASSLGPGPTSSYNEQFF; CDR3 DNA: TGTGCCAGCAGCTTAGGTCCCGGACCGACTAGCTCCTACAATGAGCAGTTCTTC
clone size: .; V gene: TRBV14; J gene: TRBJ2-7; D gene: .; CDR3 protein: CASSRSAPLEQYF; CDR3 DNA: TGTGCCAGCAGCCGGTCAGCGCCCCTCGAGCAGTACTTC
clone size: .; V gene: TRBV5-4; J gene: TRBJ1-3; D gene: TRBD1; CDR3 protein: CASRGTGASGNTIYF; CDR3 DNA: TGTGCCAGCAGGGGGACAGGGGCTTCAGGAAACACCATATATTTT
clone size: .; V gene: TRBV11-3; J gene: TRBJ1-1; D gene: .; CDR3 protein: CASSLGGGNTEAFF; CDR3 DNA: TGTGCCAGCAGCTTAGGAGGGGGGAACACTGAAGCTTTCTTT
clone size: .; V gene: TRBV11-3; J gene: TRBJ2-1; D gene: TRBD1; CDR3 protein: CASSGTGRDEQFF; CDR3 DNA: TGTGCCAGCAGCGGGACAGGGCGGGATGAGCAGTTCTTC
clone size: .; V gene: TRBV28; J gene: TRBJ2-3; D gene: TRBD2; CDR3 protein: CASTRLAGWNPSSTDTQYF; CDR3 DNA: TGTGCCAGCACTCGTCTAGCGGGTTGGAACCCCTCTAGCACAGATACGCAGTATTTT
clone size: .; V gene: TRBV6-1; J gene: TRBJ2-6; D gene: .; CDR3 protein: CASRGAGANVLTF; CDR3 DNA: TGTGCCTCCCGAGGTGCTGGGGCCAACGTCCTGACTTTC
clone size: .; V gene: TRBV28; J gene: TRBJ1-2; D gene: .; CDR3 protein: CASSFGGVGGYTF; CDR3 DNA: TGTGCCAGCAGTTTCGGGGGGGTGGGGGGCTACACCTTC
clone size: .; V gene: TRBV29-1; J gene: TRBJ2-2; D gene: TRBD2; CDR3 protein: CSGLAGNTGELFF; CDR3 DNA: TGCAGCGGACTAGCGGGAAACACCGGGGAGCTGTTTTTT
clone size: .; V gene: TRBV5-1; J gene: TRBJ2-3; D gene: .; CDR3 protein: CASSLVGTDTQYF; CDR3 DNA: TGCGCCAGCAGCTTGGTCGGGACAGATACGCAGTATTTT
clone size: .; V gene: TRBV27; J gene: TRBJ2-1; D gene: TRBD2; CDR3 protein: CASSFVTEREIYNEQFF; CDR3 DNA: TGTGCCAGCAGTTTCGTAACGGAGCGGGAGATTTACAATGAGCAGTTCTTC
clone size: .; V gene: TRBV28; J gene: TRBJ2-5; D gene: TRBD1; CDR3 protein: CASSLGITGVQETQYF; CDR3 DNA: TGTGCCAGCAGTTTAGGGATCACAGGGGTCCAAGAGACCCAGTACTTC
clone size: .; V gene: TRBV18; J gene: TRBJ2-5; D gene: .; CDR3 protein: CASSPRSRGQETQYF; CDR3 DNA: TGTGCCAGCTCACCACGTTCCCGGGGCCAAGAGACCCAGTACTTC
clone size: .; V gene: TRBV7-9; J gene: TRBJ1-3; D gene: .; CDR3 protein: CASSLERQSGNTIYF; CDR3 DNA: TGTGCCAGCAGCTTAGAAAGACAGTCTGGAAACACCATATATTTT